The 27 T cell receptor beta chains reported below all come from one sample, sequenced in a study of shared clonotypes between healthy human individuals. The repertoire was sequenced with immunoSEQ multiplex PCR; TCRdb's copy has only in-frame clones and lacks some. The sample includes roughly 500,000 clones, about four fifths of them seen just once. The sequenced material came from PBMCs. These receptors all come from a middle-aged woman in good health. Some clones in this sample may be carry-over from other donors' samples.

V gene TRBV5-1 combines with J gene TRBJ1-2; D gene uncertain. Trimming stripped 1 base from V and 2 bases from J, with 12 bases between. Germline assignment: CDR1 SGHRS and CDR2 YFSETQ. This CDR3 is built from 15 residues. The CDR3 DNA reads TGCGCCAGCAGCTTGTCCACCCAGAGCAACTATGGCTACACCTTC. This sequence encodes CASSLSTQSNYGYTF. Full variable domain (missing parts from reference TRBV5-1 and TRBJ1-2): KAGVTQTPRYLIKTRGQQVTLSCSPISGHRSVSWYQQTPGQGLQFLFEYFSETQRNKGNFPGRFSGRQFSNSRSEMNVSTLELGDSALYLCASSLSTQSNYGYTFGSGTRLTVV.

This clone has just one count. The CDR3 DNA reads as TGTGCCAGCCAAAGTACTCGCGGCGAGCAGTACTTC. Its translation: CASQSTRGEQYF. The chain uses TRBV18 and TRBJ2-7, with D hard to call. CDR3 length: 12 residues. Germline V lookup: CDR1 KGHSH, CDR2 LQKENI. The V and J ends lost 8 bases and 6 bases respectively, with 14 bases between them.

V and J are TRBV6-1 and TRBJ1-1; D not resolved. Germline loops: CDR1 MNHNS, CDR2 SASEGT. With 2 bases removed from V and 5 bases from J, the gap between germline ends came to 9 bases. This CDR3 region has 13 residues. The CDR3 region is CASSELGMTEAFF. The CDR3 nucleotides are TGTGCCAGCAGTGAACTGGGGATGACTGAAGCTTTCTTT.

V gene TRBV1 combines with J gene TRBJ2-1; TRBD1 was called by the table and not checked on the DNA. TRBV1 is deemed a pseudogene. The CDR3 runs 17 residues. The chain's CDR3 is CTSSPLGPVKTYNEQFF. The CDR3 DNA sequence: TGCACCAGCAGCCCCCTTGGTCCAGTGAAAACCTACAATGAGCAGTTCTTC.

This chain connects TRBV4-1 to TRBJ2-1; 8 bases map to TRBD2. Germline CDR1 and CDR2: MGHRA and YSYEKL. The J segment lost 2 bases and the V segment lost 3 bases, leaving 9 bases of the junction unmatched. The length of the CDR3 is 17 residues. CDR3 sequence: CASSHLLAAQTYNEQFF. The CDR3 nucleotides read TGCGCCAGCAGCCACCTACTAGCGGCACAAACCTACAATGAGCAGTTCTTC.

Worth noting for this clone: Other DNA sequences in the same sample also yield this CDR3. The rearrangement links TRBV7-3 to TRBJ2-6; D unclear. This CDR3 spans 15 amino acids. The germline CDR1 and CDR2 sequences are SGHTA and FQGTGA. The V and J ends lost 3 bases and 1 base respectively, with 7 bases between them. DNA for the CDR3: TGTGCCAGCAGCTTGGTCTTGTCTGGGGCCAACGTCCTGACTTTC. Translated: CASSLVLSGANVLTF.

The V and J genes are TRBV30 and TRBJ1-5; D is unresolved. Germline V gene data show CDR1 as GTSNPN and CDR2 as SVGIG (reference sequence). The CDR3 is 13 residues long. V shed 2 bases and J shed 7 bases, with 12 bases lying between them. The CDR3 loop is CAWSFGSGQPQHF. CDR3 sequence (DNA): TGTGCCTGGAGTTTCGGGTCAGGACAGCCCCAGCATTTT.

This clone was picked up one time. The chain combines TRBV2 with TRBJ2-2; 7 bases are a match to TRBD2. This CDR3 spans 15 amino acids. From germline, CDR1 is SNHLY and CDR2 FYNNEI. Trimming removed 6 bases from V and 8 bases from J; junction bases left unmatched: 12. The chain's CDR3 is CASSGDRAGRGELFF. Here the CDR3 DNA reads TGTGCCAGCAGCGGGGATCGAGCGGGAAGGGGGGAGCTGTTTTTT.

A few counts support this clone. The genes are TRBV18 and TRBJ1-5, with TRBD1 matching 8 bases. This CDR3 is 14 amino acids long. CDR1 KGHSH and CDR2 LQKENI come from the germline V gene. Trimming at V came to 6 bases and at J to 4 bases, leaving 5 bases not matched to a gene. CDR3 DNA sequence: TGTGCCAGCTCCGGACAGGGAGGAAATCAGCCCCAGCATTTT. This sequence encodes CASSGQGGNQPQHF.

This clone was observed a single time. The V call is TRBV6-5, the J call TRBJ2-7, with TRBD1 matching 10 bases. The CDR3 is 15 amino acids. V was clipped by 6 bases and J by 3 bases; unmatched bases: 8. Looked up from germline, CDR1 is MNHEY and CDR2 is SVGAGI. In DNA form, the CDR3 reads TGTGCCAGCAGAAAAGCCGGGACAGGGGACTACGAGCAGTACTTC. Amino acids: CASRKAGTGDYEQYF.

This clone was detected only once. The rearrangement joins TRBV18 to TRBJ2-1; D ambiguous. The germline V and J ends were trimmed by 5 bases and 4 bases, with 9 bases remaining between them. Germline lookup yields CDR1 KGHSH and CDR2 LQKENI. This CDR3 has 13 amino acids. CDR3 loop: CASSAGVYNEQFF. CDR3 sequence (DNA): TGTGCCAGCTCAGCCGGAGTGTACAATGAGCAGTTCTTC.

As concerns this clone: Other nucleotide sequences from this sample produce the same CDR3. V gene TRBV5-1 combines with J gene TRBJ1-5; 9 bases match TRBD1. V lost 3 bases, J lost 4 bases, and 2 bases stayed unmatched. Per germline, CDR1 SGHRS and CDR2 YFSETQ. CDR3 length: 14 amino acids. The chain's CDR3 is CASSSGTGNQPQHF. Here the CDR3 DNA reads TGCGCCAGCAGCTCCGGGACAGGGAATCAGCCCCAGCATTTT.

This chain connects TRBV18 to TRBJ1-2; 7 bases map to TRBD1. CDR3 length equals 14 residues. V lost 3 bases and J lost 2; bases outside the gene matches: 3. Germline V CDR1 and CDR2: KGHSH, LQKENI. CDR3 sequence: CASSPGQTNYGYTF. The DNA for the CDR3 is TGTGCCAGCTCACCGGGACAGACGAACTATGGCTACACCTTC.

The genes are TRBV6-5 and TRBJ1-1; D may be TRBD1 (6 bases). CDR3 length equals 13 residues. V was clipped by 7 bases and J by 1 base, with 10 bases between them. The V gene's germline CDR1 is MNHEY and CDR2 SVGAGI. CDR3 protein: CASKLGGNTEAFF. The CDR3 DNA sequence: TGTGCCAGCAAACTAGGGGGGAACACTGAAGCTTTCTTT.

CDR3 sequence (DNA): TGTGCCAGTAGCGAGGGGAACCGGCACTCTGGAAACACCATATATTTT. It specifies CASSEGNRHSGNTIYF. This chain links TRBV19 with TRBJ1-3, with a tentative D call TRBD1 (5 bases). V lost 6 bases, J lost 0 bases, and 15 bases lay in between. CDR1 and CDR2 from the germline V gene are LNHDA and SQIVND (reference sequence). CDR3 size: 16 residues.

V and J are TRBV10-3 and TRBJ1-2; TRBD1 might be the D (5 bases). There are 13 residues in the CDR3. The ends were cut back, 4 bases at V and 7 bases at J, with 13 bases in the middle. Germline CDR1 ENHRY, CDR2 SYGVKD. The CDR3 DNA is TGTGCCATCAGTGCCGGGCAGGGTGGTGGCTACACCTTC. Protein: CAISAGQGGGYTF.

V usage is TRBV19 and J usage is TRBJ2-6; no definite D call. The CDR3 has 15 residues. Germline CDR1 is LNHDA and CDR2 is SQIVND (reference sequence). Deletions cut 6 bases from V and 4 bases from J, with 13 bases between. CDR3 protein: CASSRQSTGANVLTF. DNA of the CDR3: TGTGCCAGTAGCCGCCAATCGACAGGGGCCAACGTCCTGACTTTC. The full variable domain, with the rest looked up from reference TRBV19 and TRBJ2-6, is DGGITQSPKYLFRKEGQNVTLSCEQNLNHDAMYWYRQDPGQGLRLIYYSQIVNDFQKGDIAEGYSVSREKKESFPLTVTSAQKNPTAFYLCASSRQSTGANVLTFGAGSRLTVL.

The genes are TRBV29-1 and TRBJ2-6; TRBD2 might be the D (6 bases). The CDR3 extends over 14 amino acids. V was trimmed by 3 bases and J by 3 bases, leaving 9 bases between them. The germline V gene has CDR1 SQVTM and CDR2 ANQGSEA. The CDR3 nucleotides read TGCAGCGTTGAGCTGGGAGGTGGGGCCAACGTCCTGACTTTC. Translated, it gives CSVELGGGANVLTF.

Here the CDR3 reads CASSLWVAGASGTQYF. DNA for the CDR3: TGTGCCAGCAGCTTATGGGTGGCGGGAGCCTCCGGGACCCAGTACTTC. This chain connects TRBV7-2 to TRBJ2-5; 7 bases align to TRBD2. Germline loops: CDR1 SGHTA, CDR2 FQGNSA. The CDR3 is made up of 16 amino acids. The V segment lost 2 bases and the J segment 7 bases; nucleotides outside the gene matches: 13.

This clone has ten or more counts. The same CDR3 also results from other DNA sequences found in this sample. This chain uses TRBV28 with TRBJ2-7; D perhaps matches TRBD1 (6 bases). Germline-derived CDR1 and CDR2 are MDHEN and SYDVKM. This CDR3 has 12 residues. V was clipped by 4 bases and J by 5 bases, with 9 bases between them. The CDR3 nucleotides read TGTGCCAGCAGTTCAAACAGGGACGAGCAGTACTTC. It encodes CASSSNRDEQYF.

The chain joins TRBV28 to TRBJ1-1; tentatively, D is TRBD1 (6 bases). CDR1 is MDHEN and CDR2 is SYDVKM in the germline V gene. V gave up 4 bases and J gave up 5 bases, with 11 bases separating them. The CDR3 runs 13 residues. CDR3 sequence (DNA): TGTGCCAGCAGTTCAGGGGAAAGGACTGAAGCTTTCTTT. It codes for CASSSGERTEAFF.

The chain uses TRBV10-2 and TRBJ2-3; 7 bases fit TRBD2. J gave up 1 base and V 2 bases, and 9 bases lay outside the gene matches. In germline, CDR1 is WSHSY, CDR2 SAAADI. The CDR3 sequence is 17 residues long. CDR3 bases: TGCGCCAGCAGTGAGGGGGGGAGGGCTTCCCGCACAGATACGCAGTATTTT. Its protein product is CASSEGGRASRTDTQYF.

CDR3 residues: CASSLGAATYNEQFF. DNA for the CDR3: TGTGCCAGCAGCTTAGGGGCCGCGACCTACAATGAGCAGTTCTTC. This chain joins TRBV7-9 and TRBJ2-1; D ambiguous. CDR1 and CDR2 (germline): SEHNR, FQNEAQ (reference sequence). Trimming removed 1 base from V and 2 bases from J, with 9 bases in between. The CDR3 is 15 amino acids.

The rearrangement links TRBV7-3 to TRBJ1-1, with 7 bases fitting TRBD1. Germline-derived CDR1 and CDR2 are SGHTA and FQGTGA. Losses at the gene ends were 4 bases for V and 6 bases for J; bases not matched to a gene: 14. The CDR3 runs to 16 residues. This CDR3 reads CASSSTSTGLGAEAFF. The DNA for the CDR3 is TGTGCCAGCAGCTCCACTTCGACAGGGTTGGGGGCTGAAGCTTTCTTT.

The chain carries TRBV2 and TRBJ2-1; D is tentatively TRBD1 or TRBD2 (5 bases each). The CDR3 consists of 16 residues. Looked up from germline, CDR1 is SNHLY and CDR2 is FYNNEI. The V gene lost 4 bases and the J gene lost 7 bases, with 20 bases spanning the gap. DNA for the CDR3: TGTGCCAGCAGTGCGGGTGCCGGGGACGGAAGAAATGAGCAGTTCTTC. Its translation: CASSAGAGDGRNEQFF.

The chain uses TRBV7-6 and TRBJ2-1; D is possibly TRBD1 or TRBD2 (5 bases each). Germline assignment: CDR1 SGHVS and CDR2 FNYEAQ. Trimming removed 3 bases from V and 4 bases from J, with 13 bases in between. This CDR3 is 15 amino acids long. The chain's CDR3 is CASSFRDGTYNEQFF. The CDR3, as DNA: TGTGCCAGCAGCTTTCGGGACGGGACGTACAATGAGCAGTTCTTC.

This clone was found once. The chain carries TRBV18 and TRBJ1-2; D gene ambiguous. Per germline, CDR1 KGHSH and CDR2 LQKENI. V lost 3 bases, J lost 4 bases, and 15 bases lay in between. This CDR3 region has 15 residues. CDR3: CASSPNHGSSYGYTF. CDR3 coding DNA: TGTGCCAGCTCACCTAATCACGGCTCCTCCTATGGCTACACCTTC.